This T cell receptor (beta chain) originates from a study of cytomegalovirus exposure and HLA in healthy donors. Study context: About 200 million T cells yielded 100 million or so unique TCR beta sequences in earlier analysis. Study-wide results and caveats: Analysis was performed later, and it showed HLA-associated TCR beta chains to be more clonally expanded than equally common others. Sequencing probably produced one cluster of sequence variants that were highly shared. Common viral pathogens were later found to be apparently linked to several of the most significant clusters.

Turning to this clone: The antigen remains undetermined.

Use of 60 Vbeta and 13 Jbeta primers characterized the PCR. Libraries were prepared by immunoSEQ multiplex PCR; TCRdb keeps only in-frame clonotypes and omits some of them. Its listing shows nearly 35,000 clones. CDR3 size: 15 residues. Germline V CDR1 and CDR2: ENHRY, SYGVKD. Trimming removed 10 bases from V and 1 base from J, with 17 bases in between. The V gene is TRBV10-3, the J gene TRBJ1-3; D uncertain. The sequence was collected from a woman aged 40 to 55 in good health and CMV-seropositive. The specimen sequenced was PBMCs. DNA for the CDR3: TGTGCCACGTGGAGAGGGCTAAGATCTGGAAACACCATATATTTT. Translated: CATWRGLRSGNTIYF.